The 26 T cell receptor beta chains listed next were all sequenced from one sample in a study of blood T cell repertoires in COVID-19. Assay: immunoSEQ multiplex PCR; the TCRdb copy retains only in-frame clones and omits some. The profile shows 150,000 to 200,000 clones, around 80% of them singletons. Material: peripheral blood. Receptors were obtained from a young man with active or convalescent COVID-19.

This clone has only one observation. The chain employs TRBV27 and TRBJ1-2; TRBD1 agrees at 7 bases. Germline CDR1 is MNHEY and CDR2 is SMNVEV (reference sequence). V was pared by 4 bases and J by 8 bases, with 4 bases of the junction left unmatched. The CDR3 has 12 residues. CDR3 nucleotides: TGTGCCAGCAGTTCGACAGGGTACGGCTACACCTTC. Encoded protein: CASSSTGYGYTF.

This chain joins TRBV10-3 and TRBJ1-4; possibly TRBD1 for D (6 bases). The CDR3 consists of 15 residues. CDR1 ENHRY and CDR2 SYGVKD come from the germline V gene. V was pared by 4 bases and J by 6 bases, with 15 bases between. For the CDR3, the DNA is TGTGCCATCAGTGCCCGAGGACCAGGGGATGAAAAACTGTTTTTT. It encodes CAISARGPGDEKLFF.

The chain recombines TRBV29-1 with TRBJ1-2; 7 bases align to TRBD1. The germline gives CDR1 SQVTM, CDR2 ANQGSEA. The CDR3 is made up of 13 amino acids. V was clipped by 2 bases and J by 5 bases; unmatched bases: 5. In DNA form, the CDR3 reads TGCAGCGTTGAATACAGGGGCAAATATGGCTACACCTTC. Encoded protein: CSVEYRGKYGYTF.

The chain's CDR3 is CASSPLNTGELFF. CDR3 nucleotide sequence: TGTGCCAGCTCCCCTCTCAACACCGGGGAGCTGTTTTTT. The chain joins TRBV18 to TRBJ2-2; D is undetermined. This CDR3 has 13 amino acids. Per germline, CDR1 KGHSH and CDR2 LQKENI. Trimming shortened V by 6 bases and J by 2 bases, and 7 bases separated the two germline ends. Complete variable domain (other parts from reference TRBV18 and TRBJ2-2): NAGVMQNPRHLVRRRGQEARLRCSPMKGHSHVYWYRQLPEEGLKFMVYLQKENIIDESGMPKERFSAEFPKEGPSILRIQQVVRGDSAAYFCASSPLNTGELFFGEGSRLTVL.

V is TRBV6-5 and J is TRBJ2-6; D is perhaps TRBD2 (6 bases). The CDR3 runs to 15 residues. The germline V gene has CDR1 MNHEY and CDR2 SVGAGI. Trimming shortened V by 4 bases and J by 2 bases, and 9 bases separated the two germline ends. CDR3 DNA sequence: TGTGCCAGCAGTTCCGGGGGAACTGGGGCCAACGTCCTGACTTTC. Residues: CASSSGGTGANVLTF.

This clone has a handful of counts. The CDR3 reads CASSVDRDRGLDTEAFF. CDR3 sequence (DNA): TGTGCCAGCAGCGTAGATAGAGACAGGGGGCTCGATACTGAAGCTTTCTTT. The chain couples TRBV9 to TRBJ1-1, with 10 bases fitting TRBD1. This CDR3 contains 17 residues. V lost 0 bases and J lost 5; bases outside the gene matches: 10. Germline CDR1 and CDR2: SGDLS and YYNGEE.

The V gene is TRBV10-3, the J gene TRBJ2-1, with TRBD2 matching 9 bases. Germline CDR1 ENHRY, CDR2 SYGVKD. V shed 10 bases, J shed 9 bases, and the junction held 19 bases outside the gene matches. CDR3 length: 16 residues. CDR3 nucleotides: TGTGCCACCGGCGGTAGCGGGAGTTTCTCGTCAATTGAGCAGTTCTTC. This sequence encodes CATGGSGSFSSIEQFF.

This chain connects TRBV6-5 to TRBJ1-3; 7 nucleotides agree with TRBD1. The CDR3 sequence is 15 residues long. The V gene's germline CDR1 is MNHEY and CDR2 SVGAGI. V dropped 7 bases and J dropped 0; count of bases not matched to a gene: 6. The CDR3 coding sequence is TGTGCCAGCACCCCGGACAGGAGCTCTGGAAACACCATATATTTT. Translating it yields CASTPDRSSGNTIYF.

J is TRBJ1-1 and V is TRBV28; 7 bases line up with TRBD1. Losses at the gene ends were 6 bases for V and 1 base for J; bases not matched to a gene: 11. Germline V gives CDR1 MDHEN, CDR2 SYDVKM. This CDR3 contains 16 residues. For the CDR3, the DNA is TGTGCCAGCAGCAACCCCGGGACAGTAAGGAACACTGAAGCTTTCTTT. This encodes CASSNPGTVRNTEAFF.

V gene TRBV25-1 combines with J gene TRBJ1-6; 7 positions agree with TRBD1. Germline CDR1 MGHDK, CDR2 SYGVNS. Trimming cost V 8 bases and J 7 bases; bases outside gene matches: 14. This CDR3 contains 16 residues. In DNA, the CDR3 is TGTGCCAGCCGTACGGACCACAGGGGCAGCAATTCACCCCTCCACTTT. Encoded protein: CASRTDHRGSNSPLHF.

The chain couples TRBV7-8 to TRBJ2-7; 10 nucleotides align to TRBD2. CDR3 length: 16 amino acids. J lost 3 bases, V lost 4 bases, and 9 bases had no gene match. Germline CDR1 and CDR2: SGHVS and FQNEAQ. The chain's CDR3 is CASSSSSLAGDYEQYF. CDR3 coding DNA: TGTGCCAGCAGCTCTAGTAGCCTAGCGGGAGACTACGAGCAGTACTTC.

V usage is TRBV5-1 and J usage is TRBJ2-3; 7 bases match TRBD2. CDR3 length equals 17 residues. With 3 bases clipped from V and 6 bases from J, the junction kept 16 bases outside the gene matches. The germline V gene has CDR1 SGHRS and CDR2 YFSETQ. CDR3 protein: CASSSSPPGGAGDTQYF. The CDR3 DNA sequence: TGCGCCAGCAGCTCTAGCCCCCCGGGAGGCGCAGGGGATACGCAGTATTTT.

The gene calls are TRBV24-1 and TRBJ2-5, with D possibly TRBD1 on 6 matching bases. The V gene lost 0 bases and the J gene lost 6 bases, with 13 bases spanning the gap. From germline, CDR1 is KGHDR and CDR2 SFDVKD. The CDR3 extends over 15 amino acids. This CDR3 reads CATSDLGQGLQTQYF. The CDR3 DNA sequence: TGTGCCACCAGTGATTTGGGGCAGGGGTTACAGACCCAGTACTTC.

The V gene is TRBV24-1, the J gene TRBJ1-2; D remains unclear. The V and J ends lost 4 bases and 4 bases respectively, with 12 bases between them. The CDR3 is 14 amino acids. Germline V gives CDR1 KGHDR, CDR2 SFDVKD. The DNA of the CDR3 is TGTGCCACCAGTGACCTGTCAGCGTCCTATGGCTACACCTTC. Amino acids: CATSDLSASYGYTF.

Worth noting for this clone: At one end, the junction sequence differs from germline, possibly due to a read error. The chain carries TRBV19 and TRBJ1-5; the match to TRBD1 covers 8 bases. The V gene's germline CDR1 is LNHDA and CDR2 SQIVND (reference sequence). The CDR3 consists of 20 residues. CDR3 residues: CASSIGGPRGRLFSNQPQHF. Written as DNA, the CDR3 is TGTGCCAGTAGCATAGGAGGCCCCAGGGGGCGGCTTTTTAGCAATCAGCCCCAGCATTTT.

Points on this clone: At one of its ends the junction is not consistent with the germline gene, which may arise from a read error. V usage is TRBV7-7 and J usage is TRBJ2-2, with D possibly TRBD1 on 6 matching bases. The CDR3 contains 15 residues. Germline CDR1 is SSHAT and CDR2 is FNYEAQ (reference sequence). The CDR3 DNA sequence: TGTGCTAGCAGCCCCAGGGGCGTGAGACCCGGGGAGCTGTTTTTT. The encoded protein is CASSPRGVRPGELFF. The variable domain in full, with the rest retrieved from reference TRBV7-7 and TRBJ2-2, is GAGVSQSPRYKVTKRGQDVTLRCDPISSHATLYWYQQALGQGPEFLTYFNYEAQPDKSGLPSDRFSAERPEGSISTLTIQRTEQRDSAMYRCASSPRGVRPGELFFGEGSRLTVL.

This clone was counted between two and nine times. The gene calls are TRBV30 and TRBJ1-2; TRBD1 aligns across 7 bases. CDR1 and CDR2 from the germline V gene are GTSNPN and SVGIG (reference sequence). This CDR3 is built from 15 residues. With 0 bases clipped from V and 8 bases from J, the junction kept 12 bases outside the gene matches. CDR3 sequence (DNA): TGTGCCTGGAGTGTAGGGACAGAGCTAAGGTGGGGCTACACCTTC. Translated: CAWSVGTELRWGYTF. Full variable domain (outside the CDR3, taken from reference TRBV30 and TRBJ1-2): SQTIHQWPATLVQPVGSPLSLECTVEGTSNPNLYWYRQAAGRGLQLLFYSVGIGQISSEVPQNLSASRPQDRQFILSSKKLLLSDSGFYLCAWSVGTELRWGYTFGSGTRLTVV.

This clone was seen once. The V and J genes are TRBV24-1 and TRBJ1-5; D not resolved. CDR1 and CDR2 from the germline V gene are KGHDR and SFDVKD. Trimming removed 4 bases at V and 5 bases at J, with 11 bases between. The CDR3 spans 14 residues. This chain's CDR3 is CATSDPIYDQPQHF. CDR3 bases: TGTGCCACCAGTGACCCAATCTACGATCAGCCCCAGCATTTT.

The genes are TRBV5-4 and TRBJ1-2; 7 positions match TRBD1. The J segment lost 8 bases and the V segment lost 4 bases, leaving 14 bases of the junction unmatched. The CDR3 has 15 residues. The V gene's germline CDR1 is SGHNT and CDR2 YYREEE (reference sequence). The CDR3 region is CASSRFTGATEGYTF. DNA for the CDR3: TGTGCCAGCAGCCGTTTTACAGGGGCGACGGAAGGCTACACCTTC.

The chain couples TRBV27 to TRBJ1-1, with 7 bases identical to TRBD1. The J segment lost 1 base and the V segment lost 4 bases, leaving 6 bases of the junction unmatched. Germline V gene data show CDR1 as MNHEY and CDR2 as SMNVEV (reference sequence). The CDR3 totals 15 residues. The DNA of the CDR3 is TGTGCCAGCAGTTCCCTGGGACAGAGGAACACTGAAGCTTTCTTT. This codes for CASSSLGQRNTEAFF.

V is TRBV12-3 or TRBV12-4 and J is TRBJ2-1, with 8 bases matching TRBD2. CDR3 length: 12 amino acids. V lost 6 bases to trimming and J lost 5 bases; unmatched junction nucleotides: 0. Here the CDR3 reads CASRLADNEQFF. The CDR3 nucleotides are TGTGCCAGCAGACTAGCGGACAATGAGCAGTTCTTC.

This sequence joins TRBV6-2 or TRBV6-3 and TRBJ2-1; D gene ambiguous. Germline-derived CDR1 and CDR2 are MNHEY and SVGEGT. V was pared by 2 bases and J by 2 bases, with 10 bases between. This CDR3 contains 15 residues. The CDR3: CASSYEERAYNEQFF. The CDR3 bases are TGTGCCAGCAGTTACGAAGAGCGAGCCTACAATGAGCAGTTCTTC.

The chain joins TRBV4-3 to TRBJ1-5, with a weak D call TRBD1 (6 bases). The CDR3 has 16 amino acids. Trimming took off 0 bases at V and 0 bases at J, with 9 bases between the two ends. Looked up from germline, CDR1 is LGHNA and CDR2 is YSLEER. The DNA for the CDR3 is TGCGCCAGCAGCCAAGATGGACAGATTAGCAATCAGCCCCAGCATTTT. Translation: CASSQDGQISNQPQHF.

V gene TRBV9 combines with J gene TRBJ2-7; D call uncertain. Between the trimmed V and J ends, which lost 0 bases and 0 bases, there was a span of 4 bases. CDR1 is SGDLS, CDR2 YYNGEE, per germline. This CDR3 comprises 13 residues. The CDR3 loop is CASSVGGSYEQYF. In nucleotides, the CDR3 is TGTGCCAGCAGCGTAGGCGGCTCCTACGAGCAGTACTTC.

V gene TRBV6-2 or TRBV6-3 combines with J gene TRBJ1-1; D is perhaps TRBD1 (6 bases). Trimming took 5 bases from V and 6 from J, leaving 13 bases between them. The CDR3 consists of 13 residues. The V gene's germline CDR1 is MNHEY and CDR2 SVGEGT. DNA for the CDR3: TGTGCCAGCAGTATACAGGGTTTTGCTGAAGCTTTCTTT. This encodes CASSIQGFAEAFF.

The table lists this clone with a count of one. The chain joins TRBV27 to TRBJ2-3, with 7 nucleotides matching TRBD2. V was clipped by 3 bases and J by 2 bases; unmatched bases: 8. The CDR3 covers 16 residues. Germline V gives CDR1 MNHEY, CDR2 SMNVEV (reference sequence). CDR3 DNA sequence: TGTGCCAGCAGTTTTCCCAGCGGGGCTCCCACAGATACGCAGTATTTT. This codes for CASSFPSGAPTDTQYF.